The sequence of this TCR beta chain was determined in a study of Graves' ophthalmopathy and Graves' hyperthyroidism. Study conclusions and caveats: In blood appeared most of the expanded thyroid clonotypes whose frequency exceeded 0.001.

The CDR3 length is 13 residues. V lost 5 bases, J lost 8 bases, and 7 bases stayed unmatched. Germline CDR1 SGHVS, CDR2 FQNEAQ. This clonotype showed up many times. Its specificity is not known. The sequenced template was RNA, covering the TCR beta CDR3 region. First-round RT-PCR with HTBI primers preceded a second-round multiplex PCR. TCRdb fed the multiplex PCR reads into MiXCR, producing one record per CDR3 protein. Among approximately 1.2 million distinct CDR3 sequences, less than 45% were seen once, and the ten largest hold more than 9.5%. Hyperthyroidism in these 18- to 65-year-old patients was newly diagnosed, lasting under 2 months. Diagnostic conclusions were grounded in clinical symptoms, serum thyroxine, TRAb, thyroid ultrasound and orbital computed tomography.

Sample: peripheral blood or thyroid tissue (not recorded which). The receptor was derived from an adult man with Graves' hyperthyroidism. This rearrangement joins TRBV7-8 to TRBJ2-7, with 9 bases lining up with TRBD1. CDR3 coding DNA: TGTGCCAGCAGCGCAGGGACAGGGTATAAGCAGTACTTC. As protein: CASSAGTGYKQYF.